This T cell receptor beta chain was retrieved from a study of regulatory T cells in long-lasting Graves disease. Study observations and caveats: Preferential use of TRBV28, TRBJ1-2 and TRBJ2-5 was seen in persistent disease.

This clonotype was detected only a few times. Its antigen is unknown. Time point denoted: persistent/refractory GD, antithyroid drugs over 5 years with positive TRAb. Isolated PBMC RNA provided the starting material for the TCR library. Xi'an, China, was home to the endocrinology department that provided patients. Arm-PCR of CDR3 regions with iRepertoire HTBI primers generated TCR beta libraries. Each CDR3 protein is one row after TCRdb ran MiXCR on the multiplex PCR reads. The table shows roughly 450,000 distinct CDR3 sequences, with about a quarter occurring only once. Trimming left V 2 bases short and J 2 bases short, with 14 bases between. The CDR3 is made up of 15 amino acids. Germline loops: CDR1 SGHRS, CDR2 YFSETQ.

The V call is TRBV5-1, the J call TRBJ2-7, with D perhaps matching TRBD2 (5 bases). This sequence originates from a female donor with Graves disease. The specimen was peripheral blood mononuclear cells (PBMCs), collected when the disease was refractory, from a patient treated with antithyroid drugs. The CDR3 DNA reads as TGCGCCAGCAGCTTCATCGGAGGCAGCCCCTACGAGCAGTACTTC. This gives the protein CASSFIGGSPYEQYF. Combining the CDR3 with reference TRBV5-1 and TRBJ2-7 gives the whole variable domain KAGVTQTPRYLIKTRGQQVTLSCSPISGHRSVSWYQQTPGQGLQFLFEYFSETQRNKGNFPGRFSGRQFSNSRSEMNVSTLELGDSALYLCASSFIGGSPYEQYFGPGTRLTVT.